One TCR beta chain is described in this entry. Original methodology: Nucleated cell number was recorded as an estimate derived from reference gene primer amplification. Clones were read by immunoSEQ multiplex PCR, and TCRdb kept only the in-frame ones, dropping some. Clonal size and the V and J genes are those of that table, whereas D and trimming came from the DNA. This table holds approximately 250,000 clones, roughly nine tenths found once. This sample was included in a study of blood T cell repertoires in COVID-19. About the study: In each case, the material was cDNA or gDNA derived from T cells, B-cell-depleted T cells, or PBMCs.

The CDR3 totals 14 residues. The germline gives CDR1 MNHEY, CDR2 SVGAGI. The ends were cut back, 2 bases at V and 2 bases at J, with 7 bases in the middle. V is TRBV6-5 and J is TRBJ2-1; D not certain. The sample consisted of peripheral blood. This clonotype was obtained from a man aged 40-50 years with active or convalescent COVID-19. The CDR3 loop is CASSYGGPYNEQFF. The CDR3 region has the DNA TGTGCCAGCAGTTACGGTGGCCCCTACAATGAGCAGTTCTTC.